This paragraph covers one T cell receptor (beta chain) sequence. What it recognizes is unknown. The table came from immunoSEQ multiplex PCR; TCRdb's copy has only in-frame clones and leaves some out. The sample carries more than 90,000 clones, around 89% recorded once. V was cut by 6 bases and J by 2 bases, with 16 bases left in between. Germline CDR1 LNHDA, CDR2 SQIVND (reference sequence). The CDR3 extends over 15 amino acids. This sample is part of a study of cytomegalovirus exposure and HLA in healthy donors. Findings and caveats of the study: While the bulk of TCR sequences proved rare, some public TCRs turned up in many donors.

The donors were members of the roughly 130-subject validation cohort (separate from the roughly 700-subject first cohort). This TCR was recovered from a man younger than 30 in good health and CMV-seronegative. Sequencing was done on a sample of PBMCs. This chain connects TRBV19 to TRBJ1-1, with unresolved D. The CDR3, as DNA: TGTGCCAGTAGCCCGGGAAAGGGTGGAAACACTGAAGCTTTCTTT. This codes for CASSPGKGGNTEAFF.